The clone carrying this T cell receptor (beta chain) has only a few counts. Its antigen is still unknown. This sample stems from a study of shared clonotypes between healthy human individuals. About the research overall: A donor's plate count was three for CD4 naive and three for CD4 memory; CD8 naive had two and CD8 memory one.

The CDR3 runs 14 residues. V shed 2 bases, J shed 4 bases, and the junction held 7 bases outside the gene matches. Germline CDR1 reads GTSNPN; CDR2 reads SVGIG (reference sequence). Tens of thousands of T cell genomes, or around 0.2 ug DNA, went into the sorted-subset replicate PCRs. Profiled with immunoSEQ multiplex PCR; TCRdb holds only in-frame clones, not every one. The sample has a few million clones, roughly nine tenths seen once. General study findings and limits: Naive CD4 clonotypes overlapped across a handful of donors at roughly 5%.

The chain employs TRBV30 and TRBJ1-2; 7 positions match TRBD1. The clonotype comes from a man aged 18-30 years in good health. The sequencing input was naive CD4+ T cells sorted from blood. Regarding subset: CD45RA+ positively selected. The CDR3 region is CAWSPPGQFYGYTF. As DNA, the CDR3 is TGTGCCTGGAGTCCTCCGGGACAGTTCTATGGCTACACCTTC.